This entry features one T cell receptor beta chain sequence. The table came from immunoSEQ multiplex PCR; TCRdb's copy has only in-frame clones and leaves some out. The sample lists about 2 million clones, approximately 94% occurring once. Germline loops: CDR1 MGHRA, CDR2 YSYEKL. The length of the CDR3 is 14 residues. V was trimmed by 2 bases and J by 3 bases, leaving 11 bases between them. The naive CD8 subset, CD45RO-negative cells positively selected for CCR7, excluded terminally differentiated effector memory CD45RA+ cells. The sample originates from a study of shared clonotypes between healthy human individuals. Across the whole study: Each donor's CD8 memory used one plate, CD8 naive two, each CD4 subset three.

The chain couples TRBV4-1 to TRBJ2-7; tentative D call: TRBD2 (5 bases). This clonotype was obtained from a man younger than 35 in good health. Specimen: naive CD8+ T cells sorted from blood. The CDR3 DNA sequence: TGCGCCAGCAGCCAACAGGCGGAGGTCTACGAGCAGTACTTC. This translates into CASSQQAEVYEQYF.